One and the same sample provided the 30 T cell receptor beta chains below, sequenced in a study of blood T cells in healthy people across ages. A second PCR of roughly 7 to 11 cycles used a sample-barcoded 5' primer and a J-beta primer mix. A single record per CDR3 protein comes from TCRdb applying MiXCR to the 5' RACE reads. This sample has some 1,800,000 distinct CDR3 sequences, with roughly two fifths found just once. The specimen sequenced was blood. All receptors come from a human donor in good health.

The DNA of the CDR3 is TGTGCCAGCAGCCCGCAGCGGGGGGGCCGCAATGAGCAGTTCTTC. This encodes CASSPQRGGRNEQFF. The chain combines TRBV6-5 with TRBJ2-1, with 10 bases that match TRBD2. This CDR3 is 15 amino acids long. Germline V CDR1 and CDR2: MNHEY, SVGAGI. V gave up 6 bases and J gave up 6 bases; unmatched junction bases: 8.

DNA for the CDR3: TGTGCCAGCAGTCACACCTCAGGGTACGAGCAGTACTTC. Residues: CASSHTSGYEQYF. The chain combines TRBV6-6 with TRBJ2-7; tentatively, D is TRBD1 (5 bases). The CDR3 is made up of 13 amino acids. Germline V gene lookup returns CDR1 MNHNY and CDR2 SVGAGI (reference sequence). Trimming removed 5 bases from V and 4 bases from J, with 12 bases in between.

As concerns this clonotype: The junction departs from germline at one end; a sequencing error may be responsible. The chain couples TRBV29-1 to TRBJ2-7; D call uncertain. The CDR3 has 11 amino acids. Germline V gene lookup returns CDR1 SQVTM and CDR2 ANQGSEA. The chain's CDR3 is CSVEGTYEQHF. The CDR3 DNA reads as TGCAGCGTTGAAGGGACCTACGAGCAGCACTTC.

V usage is TRBV7-2 and J usage is TRBJ2-5; 8 nucleotides agree with TRBD2. CDR3 length: 16 residues. Germline CDR1 is SGHTA and CDR2 is FQGNSA. V lost 0 bases and J lost 4; bases outside the gene matches: 7. The CDR3 protein is CASSLAKRGRGETQYF. The CDR3, as DNA: TGTGCCAGCAGCTTAGCGAAGCGGGGGCGGGGAGAGACCCAGTACTTC.

This rearrangement joins TRBV5-5 to TRBJ2-2; possible D gene TRBD2, 5 bases. The germline V and J ends were trimmed by 4 bases and 8 bases, with 12 bases remaining between them. The length of the CDR3 is 13 residues. CDR1 and CDR2 (germline): SGHKS, YYEKEE (reference sequence). The CDR3, as DNA: TGTGCCAGCAGCCCCGTTAGCGATGGGGAGCTGTTTTTT. Translation gives CASSPVSDGELFF.

The chain employs TRBV2 and TRBJ1-1; 7 bases map to TRBD1. Germline V gene lookup returns CDR1 SNHLY and CDR2 FYNNEI. The CDR3 is made up of 18 amino acids. The junction had 10 bases not matched to a gene; V was cut back by 0 bases and J by 0 bases. The chain's CDR3 is CASSEATPRQGLNTEAFF. CDR3 sequence (DNA): TGTGCCAGCAGTGAAGCGACCCCCAGACAGGGCCTGAACACTGAAGCTTTCTTT. Full variable domain (remainder filled in from reference TRBV2 and TRBJ1-1): EPEVTQTPSHQVTQMGQEVILRCVPISNHLYFYWYRQILGQKVEFLVSFYNNEISEKSEIFDDQFSVERPDGSNFTLKIRSTKLEDSAMYFCASSEATPRQGLNTEAFFGQGTRLTVV.

This clonotype was observed a handful of times. This chain uses TRBV3-1 with TRBJ2-3; D unresolved. From germline, CDR1 is LGHDT and CDR2 YNNKEL (reference sequence). Trimming left V 3 bases short and J 7 bases short, with 11 bases between. This CDR3 has 13 amino acids. The CDR3 DNA follows: TGTGCCAGCAGCCATCCTGCTGGGCATACGCAGTATTTT. Translating gives CASSHPAGHTQYF.

The J gene is TRBJ2-4, the V gene TRBV7-2; D gene uncertain. Trimming removed 2 bases from V and 0 bases from J, with 14 bases in between. The CDR3 loop spans 17 amino acids. From germline, CDR1 is SGHTA and CDR2 FQGNSA. CDR3 region: CASSLRPARAAKNIQYF. DNA for the CDR3: TGTGCCAGCAGCTTACGCCCCGCACGGGCAGCCAAAAACATTCAGTACTTC.

This clonotype has more than one count but fewer than ten. This rearrangement joins TRBV14 to TRBJ2-5; TRBD2 matches at 8 bases. The CDR3 length is 14 residues. With V trimmed by 5 bases and J by 2 bases, 4 bases remained unmatched. Germline assignment: CDR1 SGHDN and CDR2 FVKESK. CDR3 region: CASSTGGIQETQYF. DNA of the CDR3: TGTGCCAGCAGCACGGGGGGGATTCAAGAGACCCAGTACTTC.

The rearrangement links TRBV20-1 to TRBJ2-1, with TRBD1 identical over 7 bases. Germline trimming cut 7 bases from V and 3 bases from J; bases unmatched to any gene: 9. The CDR3 length is 14 residues. The germline gives CDR1 DFQATT, CDR2 SNEGSKA (reference sequence). The CDR3 loop is CSGRGQLVYNEQFF. The CDR3 nucleotides read TGCAGTGGCCGGGGACAGCTGGTCTACAATGAGCAGTTCTTC.

This clonotype has a count of ten or more. V is TRBV29-1 and J is TRBJ1-1; tentative D call: TRBD1 (5 bases). Per germline, CDR1 SQVTM and CDR2 ANQGSEA. The CDR3 is 12 residues long. V dropped 5 bases and J dropped 3 bases, with 10 bases sitting between them. DNA for the CDR3: TGCAGCGTTAGAGTAGGGGACACTGAAGCTTTCTTT. Protein sequence: CSVRVGDTEAFF.

The chain links TRBV7-2 to TRBJ1-5; D is uncertain. V was shortened by 6 bases and J by 0 bases, with 12 bases between the two germline ends. This CDR3 contains 15 residues. Germline loops: CDR1 SGHTA, CDR2 FQGNSA. Here the CDR3 DNA reads TGTGCCAGCAGTTCAGCCTCTTATAGCAATCAGCCCCAGCATTTT. The encoded protein is CASSSASYSNQPQHF. Together with reference TRBV7-2 and TRBJ1-5, the CDR3 gives the full variable domain: GAGVSQSPSNKVTEKGKDVELRCDPISGHTALYWYRQSLGQGLEFLIYFQGNSAPDKSGLPSDRFSAERTGGSVSTLTIQRTQQEDSAVYLCASSSASYSNQPQHFGDGTRLSIL.

This clonotype has a handful of counts. In DNA, the CDR3 is TGTGCCAGCAGCTTAGGGCCGACAGCTTCATCTGGAAACACCATATATTTT. Protein product: CASSLGPTASSGNTIYF. The J gene is TRBJ1-3, the V gene TRBV13; a weak D match, TRBD1 (5 bases). Trimming pared 0 bases from V and 1 base from J, leaving 13 bases between. The germline V gene has CDR1 PRHDT and CDR2 FYEKMQ (reference sequence). The CDR3 sequence is 17 residues long.

The chain couples TRBV13 to TRBJ1-1; D possibly corresponds to TRBD1 (5 bases). V was shortened by 3 bases and J by 4 bases, with 12 bases between the two germline ends. The CDR3 is 14 residues long. In germline, CDR1 is PRHDT, CDR2 FYEKMQ (reference sequence). CDR3 bases: TGTGCCAGCAGCTTCCTTCAGGGTGTCACTGAAGCTTTCTTT. Protein product: CASSFLQGVTEAFF.

This clonotype turned up a few times. V usage is TRBV7-9 and J usage is TRBJ2-3; D remains ambiguous. Germline V gene sequence: CDR1 SEHNR, CDR2 FQNEAQ (reference sequence). The CDR3 is 13 residues long. Trimming stripped 6 bases from V and 4 bases from J, with 11 bases between. The DNA for the CDR3 is TGTGCCAGCAGTTCCGCAAGATCAGATACGCAGTATTTT. Protein product: CASSSARSDTQYF.

The chain is built from TRBV12-3 or TRBV12-4 and TRBJ1-6; 8 nucleotides align to TRBD1. V dropped 1 base and J dropped 5; count of bases not matched to a gene: 1. The CDR3 runs 15 residues. CDR3 in DNA: TGTGCCAGCAGTTTAGGGGGACAGGATAATTCACCCCTCCACTTT. Protein: CASSLGGQDNSPLHF.

This sequence joins TRBV12-3 or TRBV12-4 and TRBJ1-2, with D perhaps matching TRBD1 (5 bases). Trimming cost V 2 bases and J 3 bases, with 7 bases left between them. The CDR3 sequence is 13 residues long. The CDR3 sequence is CASSLFRDYGYTF. CDR3 in DNA: TGTGCCAGCAGTTTATTCAGGGACTATGGCTACACCTTC.

This clonotype appeared a few times. The chain couples TRBV7-6 to TRBJ2-1; 8 bases fit TRBD2. The CDR3 extends over 13 amino acids. The V and J ends lost 2 bases and 12 bases, in that order; junction bases with no gene match: 6. The germline CDR1 and CDR2 sequences are SGHVS and FNYEAQ. The CDR3 loop is CASSLSGGFRQFF. In nucleotides, the CDR3 is TGTGCCAGCAGCTTAAGCGGGGGTTTCAGGCAGTTCTTC. Variable domain in full (rest from reference TRBV7-6 and TRBJ2-1): GAGVSQSPRYKVTKRGQDVALRCDPISGHVSLYWYRQALGQGPEFLTYFNYEAQQDKSGLPNDRFSAERPEGSISTLTIQRTEQRDSAMYRCASSLSGGFRQFFGPGTRLTVL.

Only a few counts were recorded for this clonotype. This chain links TRBV5-1 with TRBJ1-4; the D is unclear. The germline V and J ends were trimmed by 3 bases and 0 bases, with 9 bases remaining between them. Germline CDR1 reads SGHRS; CDR2 reads YFSETQ. This CDR3 spans 15 amino acids. The CDR3 is CASSSDGATNEKLFF. The CDR3, as DNA: TGCGCCAGCAGCTCCGATGGAGCAACTAATGAAAAACTGTTTTTT.

This chain's CDR3 is CASSSPGGAGQNQPQHF. The CDR3 nucleotides read TGTGCCAGCAGCTCACCTGGGGGGGCAGGGCAAAATCAGCCCCAGCATTTT. V and J are TRBV11-2 and TRBJ1-5; weak D call: TRBD1 (6 bases). The germline V and J ends were trimmed by 4 bases and 4 bases, with 20 bases remaining between them. Germline V gene lookup returns CDR1 SGHAT and CDR2 FQNNGV. The CDR3 runs 17 residues.

A few counts support this clonotype. The chain links TRBV24-1 to TRBJ1-5, with TRBD1 as a possible D gene (5 bases). The CDR3 consists of 14 residues. Looked up from germline, CDR1 is KGHDR and CDR2 is SFDVKD. Trimming cost V 8 bases and J 1 base, with 11 bases left between them. CDR3 DNA: TGTGCCACCATGGACAACGGGAGCAATCAGCCCCAGCATTTT. Protein sequence: CATMDNGSNQPQHF.

This clonotype was picked up many times. J is TRBJ2-3 and V is TRBV7-7; possible D gene TRBD1, 5 bases. Trimming left V 4 bases short and J 6 bases short, with 11 bases between. The CDR3 spans 13 residues. Germline CDR1 and CDR2: SSHAT and FNYEAQ (reference sequence). The CDR3 loop is CASSSQTADTQYF. DNA of the CDR3: TGTGCCAGCAGCTCTCAGACAGCCGATACGCAGTATTTT. Variable domain in full (rest from reference TRBV7-7 and TRBJ2-3): GAGVSQSPRYKVTKRGQDVTLRCDPISSHATLYWYQQALGQGPEFLTYFNYEAQPDKSGLPSDRFSAERPEGSISTLTIQRTEQRDSAMYRCASSSQTADTQYFGPGTRLTVL.

The J gene is TRBJ1-4, the V gene TRBV6-6; D gene ambiguous. Per the germline V gene, CDR1 is MNHNY and CDR2 is SVGAGI (reference sequence). This CDR3 has 17 amino acids. With 1 base removed from V and 0 bases from J, the gap between germline ends came to 12 bases. The CDR3 here is CASSYFSMTATNEKLFF. The DNA for the CDR3 is TGTGCCAGCAGTTACTTTAGTATGACCGCAACTAATGAAAAACTGTTTTTT.

This clonotype turned up a few times. The chain carries TRBV5-5 and TRBJ2-7, with TRBD1 matching 8 bases. Trimming took 5 bases from V and 0 from J; bases not matched to a gene: 7. Per germline, CDR1 SGHKS and CDR2 YYEKEE (reference sequence). The CDR3 covers 15 residues. The DNA of the CDR3 is TGTGCCAGCAGACAGGGACAGGCTAACTCCTACGAGCAGTACTTC. Translating it yields CASRQGQANSYEQYF.

The gene calls are TRBV3-1 and TRBJ2-1; D perhaps matches TRBD1 (5 bases). The V end was cut by 4 bases, the J end by 6 bases, with 10 bases between. In germline, CDR1 is LGHDT, CDR2 YNNKEL (reference sequence). CDR3 size: 13 residues. The CDR3 reads CASSLTAGNEQFF. The CDR3 nucleotides read TGTGCCAGCAGCCTGACAGCCGGCAATGAGCAGTTCTTC.

This clonotype was observed a handful of times. The chain employs TRBV9 and TRBJ2-1; a weak D match, TRBD1 (6 bases). This CDR3 is 16 amino acids long. Trimming removed 3 bases from V and 4 bases from J, with 17 bases in between. CDR1 SGDLS and CDR2 YYNGEE come from the germline V gene. The CDR3: CASSATGSSQYNEQFF. The CDR3 DNA reads TGTGCCAGCAGCGCGACAGGTTCGAGTCAATACAATGAGCAGTTCTTC.

This clonotype was seen more than once but under ten times. The chain combines TRBV12-3 or TRBV12-4 with TRBJ2-4, with no clear D. The tail of the sequence fits TRBJ2-7 better, so the J call may be wrong. The CDR3 has 13 residues. CDR3 in amino acids: CASSTDLNYEQYF. The CDR3 nucleotides are TGTGCCAGCAGTACAGACCTGAACTACGAGCAGTACTTC.

The chain is built from TRBV7-6 and TRBJ2-5; D uncertain. The CDR3 sequence is 11 residues long. The germline CDR1 and CDR2 sequences are SGHVS and FNYEAQ. V lost 5 bases and J lost 11, with 12 bases in between. The CDR3 bases are TGTGCCAGCAGCGCCAACAATGAGCAGTACTTC. It specifies CASSANNEQYF.

On this clonotype: Germline is not matched at one junction end, which may reflect a read error. The rearrangement links TRBV12-3 or TRBV12-4 to TRBJ2-3, with D perhaps given as TRBD1 or TRBD2 (5 bases each). This CDR3 region has 16 residues. CDR3 sequence: CACSSPQGPSTDMQYF. The CDR3 bases are TGTGCCTGCAGTTCACCCCAGGGACCTAGCACAGATATGCAGTATTTT.

V usage is TRBV7-2 and J usage is TRBJ2-1, with 9 bases identical to TRBD1. Germline V gene sequence: CDR1 SGHTA, CDR2 FQGNSA. V trimming: 7 bases; J trimming: 6 bases; junction bases outside the gene matches: 4. The CDR3 has 13 amino acids. In DNA form, the CDR3 reads TGTGCCAGCAACTTGACAGGGGGCAATGAGCAGTTCTTC. It encodes CASNLTGGNEQFF. The full variable domain, with the rest looked up from reference TRBV7-2 and TRBJ2-1, is GAGVSQSPSNKVTEKGKDVELRCDPISGHTALYWYRQSLGQGLEFLIYFQGNSAPDKSGLPSDRFSAERTGGSVSTLTIQRTQQEDSAVYLCASNLTGGNEQFFGPGTRLTVL.